This T cell receptor (beta chain) came from a study of identical twins listed by TCRdb under 2016. Background for the entire study: To test whether fetal clonotypes persist, this study deep-sequenced TCR alpha and beta repertoires from monozygotic twins, from unrelated adults of various ages, and from cord blood. To rule out contamination, replicate twin experiments were performed at different times with different library preparation protocols. What the study reported, not specific to this receptor: Compared with coincidental sharing between unrelated individuals, out-of-frame TCR alpha sequences shared between twins showed an excess of sequences with low generation probability. Because the same donors could not be followed over many years, conclusions were based on cross-sectional statistical analysis. Zero-insertion analyses could be partly confounded by invariant T cells such as MAIT and iNKT, although diverse VJ usage argued against such confounding for most clonotypes. Excess twin sharing in beta out-of-frame sequences was weaker because fewer shared sequences lowered the signal-to-noise ratio. Out-of-frame TCR alpha sharing in monozygotic twins was systematically underestimated by recombination models, whereas sharing between unrelated individuals was in agreement with the recombination models. Abundant cord blood beta clonotypes carried fewer insertions; young adult naive repertoires showed a weaker similar trend, while memory repertoires showed none.

Germline trimming amounts to 6 bases on V and 7 bases on J, with 11 as the count of junction bases outside the gene matches. The germline V gene specifies ENHRY as CDR1 and SYGVKD as CDR2. The CDR3 goes from the cysteine to the phenylalanine over 15 residues. The read is trimmed to its CDR3 DNA, 45 bases read in frame from base 1. The method behind the library was 5' RACE. Instrument on record: Illumina HiSeq 2000. A universal primer binding site was introduced by template switching, and a unique molecular identifier was present in the final cDNA, enabling accurate counting of TCR cDNA molecules. First-strand cDNA for TCR alpha and beta chains was synthesized from specific primers in the conserved constant-segment region. Each cDNA library was double barcoded, with a SMART-Mk sample barcode plus Illumina barcodes, to control for contamination. TruSeq adapter sequences along with Illumina sample barcodes were introduced in two successive PCR steps. Sequencing of the TCR alpha and beta cDNA libraries was done on the Illumina HiSeq platform using custom primers. The authors processed their data as follows. MiGEC was used to process raw reads and extract unique molecular identifiers, and MiXCR was used to find CDR3 positions. Recombination models were inferred per individual with the repgenHMM and IGoR tools using an EM algorithm. Shared clonotype analysis was performed with the tcR package in R, normalizing sharing by the product of cloneset sizes. To study raw recombination without the effects of thymic and clonal selection, out-of-frame nonproductive sequences were analyzed. TCRdb took the public reads, trimmed them with fastp at Q25, ran MiXCR for clone calling and kept in-frame beta chains. Rows with a matching CDR3 protein are joined into one entry that keeps the most common DNA and genes. The authors' filters were not applied to this entry. Recorded for this sample are a few hundred thousand distinct CDR3 sequences; about 18% of them occurred a single time. The ten top clones hold 12% of the sample.

Only healthy Caucasian donors were included. Three unrelated non-twin adults were additionally sequenced: a male aged 18 to 30, a male aged 50 to 60 and a female aged 50 to 60. Using Miltenyi CD45RO+ enrichment and human naive T-cell isolation kits, memory (CD45RO+) and naive T cells were isolated from PBMC. Remarks on this clonotype: Which antigen it targets is not known. No much larger clone exists at a distance of one base, and base qualities are not known.

The sample taken for sequencing was naive T cells sorted from blood. The cell subset or site label here, explained by the study, means: cells isolated with a human naive T-cell isolation kit. This TCR came from a man in his fifties or sixties in good health. The sequence is built from TRBV10-3 and TRBJ2-2, with 7 central nucleotides matching TRBD1. The nucleotide sequence is given as TGTGCCATCAGGCCACCGACAGGGTCGGTCGGGGAGCTGTTTTTT. Its coded protein is CAIRPPTGSVGELFF.